The 4 T cell receptor beta chains given below trace back to one sample, sequenced in a study of blood T cells in healthy people across ages. A J-beta primer mix and a sample-barcoded 5' primer were used in a second PCR of about 6 to 12 cycles. TCRdb redid the calling of the 5' RACE reads with MiXCR, one entry per CDR3 protein. Altogether 900,000 to 950,000 distinct CDR3 sequences are present, around 29% being singletons, with the ten largest covering about 10%. These same data were also listed under a study on T cells of mothers and their children.

Material: blood. These TCRs come from a woman aged 35 to 49 in good health.

This clonotype was seen more than once but under ten times. The chain employs TRBV28 and TRBJ1-5; D is possibly TRBD1 (6 bases). Germline CDR1 and CDR2: MDHEN and SYDVKM. This CDR3 is 15 amino acids long. The ends were cut back, 1 base at V and 5 bases at J, with 12 bases in the middle. The CDR3 protein is CASSLFGDIYQPQHF. CDR3 sequence (DNA): TGTGCCAGCAGTTTATTTGGGGACATTTATCAGCCCCAGCATTTT.

The rearrangement links TRBV29-1 to TRBJ2-2, with 11 bases fitting TRBD1. CDR1 and CDR2 from the germline V gene are SQVTM and ANQGSEA. V was clipped by 6 bases and J by 4 bases; unmatched bases: 4. There are 14 residues in the CDR3. The CDR3 DNA follows: TGCAGCGTGGACAGGGGGCGTAGCACCGGGGAGCTGTTTTTT. As protein: CSVDRGRSTGELFF.

This clonotype has at least ten counts. The V and J genes are TRBV7-2 and TRBJ2-7, with a possible D match to TRBD1 (8 bases). With 1 base removed from V and 2 bases from J, the gap between germline ends came to 15 bases. CDR1 is SGHTA and CDR2 is FQGNSA in the germline V gene. This CDR3 has 16 residues. CDR3 sequence: CASSLGGGQVPYEQYF. CDR3 DNA sequence: TGTGCCAGCAGCTTAGGCGGGGGACAGGTACCCTACGAGCAGTACTTC.

The V call is TRBV29-1, the J call TRBJ1-5; no firm D call. CDR1 SQVTM and CDR2 ANQGSEA come from the germline V gene. The CDR3 has 14 amino acids. V was trimmed by 4 bases and J by 3 bases, leaving 13 bases between them. CDR3 protein: CSVGGKGINQPQHF. CDR3 bases: TGCAGCGTTGGGGGTAAAGGAATCAATCAGCCCCAGCATTTT.